This T cell receptor (beta chain) was profiled in a study of blood T cells in healthy people across ages. PCR was performed a second time for roughly 7 to 12 cycles using a sample-barcoded 5' primer and a J-beta primer mix. Via MiXCR, TCRdb re-called the 5' RACE reads, giving one row per CDR3 protein. The top ten clones hold 6.5% to 8.5% of a sample with about 1.4 million distinct CDR3 sequences, 59% of them seen once. Overall study results and limits: Unsorted PBMC input precluded a conclusive naive versus antigen-experienced comparison. Long-lived donors exceeded aged donors in naive CD4+ cells and diversity.

There are a few counts of this clonotype. Its antigen is not identified. The CDR3 has 15 residues. Germline V gene sequence: CDR1 SEHNR, CDR2 FQNEAQ (reference sequence). Unmatched junction bases numbered 4, after V lost 1 base and J lost 2 bases. This chain links TRBV7-9 with TRBJ1-2, with TRBD1 matching over 7 bases. This receptor was taken from a man in his late teens or twenties in good health. Specimen: blood. The CDR3 reads CASSLGQGDNYGYTF. As DNA, the CDR3 is TGTGCCAGCAGCTTAGGGCAGGGGGACAACTATGGCTACACCTTC.